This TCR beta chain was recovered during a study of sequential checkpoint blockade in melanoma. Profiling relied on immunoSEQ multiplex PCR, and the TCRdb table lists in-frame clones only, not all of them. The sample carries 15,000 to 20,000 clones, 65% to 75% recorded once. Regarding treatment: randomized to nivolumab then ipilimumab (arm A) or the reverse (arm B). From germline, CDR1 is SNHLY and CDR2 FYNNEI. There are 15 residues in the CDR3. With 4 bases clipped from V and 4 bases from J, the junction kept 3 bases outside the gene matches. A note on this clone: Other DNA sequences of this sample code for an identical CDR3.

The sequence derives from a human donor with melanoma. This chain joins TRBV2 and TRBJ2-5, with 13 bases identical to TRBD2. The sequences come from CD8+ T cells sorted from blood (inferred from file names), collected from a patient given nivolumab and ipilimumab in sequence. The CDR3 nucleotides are TGTGCCAGCAGTGGAACTAGCGGGAGGGGAGAGACCCAGTACTTC. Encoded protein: CASSGTSGRGETQYF.